The clone carrying this TCR beta chain occurred many times. Its antigen remains unknown. As the template, RNA transcripts were used to amplify TCR beta CDR3 regions. Second-round multiplex PCR came after a first-round RT-PCR that employed HTBI primers. TCRdb fed the multiplex PCR reads into MiXCR, producing one record per CDR3 protein. The data hold about 370,000 distinct CDR3 sequences, with about a sixth observed a single time. The record originates from a study of Graves' ophthalmopathy and Graves' hyperthyroidism. Other autoimmune diseases, uncontrolled infections, pregnancy or lactation ruled patients out of participation. Fresh peripheral blood, about 10 ml, was the PBMC source. Study results and limitations: Blood samples also showed most expanded thyroid clonotypes exceeding 0.001 frequency. A model built from 13 signatures distinguished ophthalmopathy from stable hyperthyroidism with 87.88% sensitivity and 81.08% specificity.

V was pared by 2 bases and J by 4 bases, with 14 bases between. Germline V gene sequence: CDR1 KGHSH, CDR2 LQKENI. This CDR3 is 15 amino acids long. The sequence derives from an adult woman with stable Graves' hyperthyroidism. Sequencing used peripheral blood. The chain is built from TRBV18 and TRBJ1-1; TRBD1 might be the D (5 bases). The DNA of the CDR3 is TGTGCCAGCTCACCATCGCGGGGCGCGGTCACTGAAGCTTTCTTT. As protein: CASSPSRGAVTEAFF.